Listed here are 18 T cell receptor beta chains from one sample, sequenced in a study of T cells in Graves' hyperthyroidism and ophthalmopathy. The CDR3 regions of TCR beta were amplified from RNA transcripts. First-round RT-PCR of the TCR CDR3 relied on the HTBI primer set. One entry per CDR3 protein, called by TCRdb with MiXCR from the multiplex PCR reads. The data show some 500,000 distinct CDR3 sequences, with approximately 25% seen just once and about 11% held by the top ten. Input material: blood. These receptors were collected from a woman aged 25 to 39 with Graves' ophthalmopathy.

CDR3 coding DNA: TGTGCCAGCAGCTTAAGGATCAGGGGGCTCCAAGAGACCCAGTACTTC. Translated, it gives CASSLRIRGLQETQYF. The chain uses TRBV11-3 and TRBJ2-5, with 8 bases fitting TRBD1. The germline V gene encodes CDR1 SGHNT and CDR2 YENEEA. This CDR3 has 16 amino acids. The V segment lost 2 bases and the J segment 1 base; nucleotides outside the gene matches: 6.

The chain recombines TRBV12-3 or TRBV12-4 with TRBJ1-5; TRBD1 matches at 7 bases. The CDR3 sequence is 12 residues long. The ends lost 6 bases at V and 7 bases at J; junction bases unmatched: 3. The CDR3 bases are TGTGCCAGCAGAACAGGGGAGCAGCCCCAGCATTTT. Protein: CASRTGEQPQHF.

There are many counts of this clonotype. This chain's CDR3 is CASEGWPETQYF. CDR3 nucleotides: TGTGCCAGCGAGGGTTGGCCGGAGACCCAGTACTTC. The chain links TRBV28 to TRBJ2-5; D is perhaps TRBD2 (5 bases). From germline, CDR1 is MDHEN and CDR2 SYDVKM. This CDR3 region has 12 residues. Trimming left V 8 bases short and J 5 bases short, with 12 bases between.

This clonotype was seen ten or more times. This CDR3 reads CASSPQGEGTEAFF. In nucleotides, the CDR3 is TGTGCCAGCTCACCTCAGGGCGAGGGCACTGAAGCTTTCTTT. The chain carries TRBV18 and TRBJ1-1, with D possibly matching TRBD1 (5 bases). Germline lookup yields CDR1 KGHSH and CDR2 LQKENI. The CDR3 totals 14 residues. With 3 bases removed from V and 4 bases from J, the gap between germline ends came to 12 bases.

The gene calls are TRBV7-8 and TRBJ1-3; D possibly corresponds to TRBD1 (6 bases). The CDR3 runs 15 residues. The V gene lost 1 base and the J gene lost 7 bases, with 14 bases spanning the gap. Germline loops: CDR1 SGHVS, CDR2 FQNEAQ. The CDR3 bases are TGTGCCAGCAGCTTAGTAGGGGGGGCTCGGAACACCATATATTTT. This sequence encodes CASSLVGGARNTIYF.

This clonotype has a count of ten or more. This chain joins TRBV4-1 and TRBJ1-1; D is unresolved. V shed 0 bases and J shed 4 bases, with 3 bases lying between them. The V gene's germline CDR1 is MGHRA and CDR2 YSYEKL. The CDR3 has 12 amino acids. CDR3 nucleotide sequence: TGCGCCAGCAGCCAAGAAAGCACTGAAGCTTTCTTT. It yields the protein CASSQESTEAFF.

This rearrangement joins TRBV6-1 to TRBJ2-5, with no clear D. Per germline, CDR1 MNHNS and CDR2 SASEGT. The CDR3 runs to 13 residues. The ends were cut back, 3 bases at V and 5 bases at J, with 10 bases in the middle. The CDR3 coding sequence is TGTGCCAGCAGTGACACCAACGGGGAGACCCAGTACTTC. Translating it yields CASSDTNGETQYF.

This chain uses TRBV20-1 with TRBJ2-7; D call uncertain. Deletions cut 6 bases from V and 3 bases from J, with 15 bases between. The germline V gene has CDR1 DFQATT and CDR2 SNEGSKA (reference sequence). The CDR3 runs to 13 residues. The CDR3 reads CSARTPPHYEQYF. CDR3 in DNA: TGCAGTGCACGGACGCCTCCCCACTACGAGCAGTACTTC.

This clonotype was seen at least ten times. This chain uses TRBV20-1 with TRBJ1-2, with D maybe TRBD1 (6 bases). Germline V gene sequence: CDR1 DFQATT, CDR2 SNEGSKA (reference sequence). This CDR3 is 12 amino acids long. Trimming cost V 3 bases and J 7 bases, with 12 bases left between them. The CDR3 spells CSASHDRPGYTF. CDR3 bases: TGCAGTGCTAGTCACGACAGGCCTGGCTACACCTTC.

This clonotype was seen at least ten times. The chain couples TRBV12-3 or TRBV12-4 to TRBJ1-3, with D perhaps TRBD1 (6 bases). CDR3 size: 14 residues. Trimming cost V 5 bases and J 2 bases, with 10 bases left between them. The CDR3 nucleotides read TGTGCCAGCAGTATTACAGGGACTGGAAACACCATATATTTT. Its protein product is CASSITGTGNTIYF.

The V call is TRBV19, the J call TRBJ1-5; D unclear. Looked up from germline, CDR1 is LNHDA and CDR2 is SQIVND (reference sequence). This CDR3 contains 12 residues. With 1 base removed from V and 6 bases from J, the gap between germline ends came to 4 bases. CDR3 in DNA: TGTGCCAGTAGTATAGTTGCTCAGCCCCAGCATTTT. Translation gives CASSIVAQPQHF.

Of note for this clonotype: One junction end does not reproduce the germline sequence, and a read error may be involved. The genes are TRBV7-2 and TRBJ1-1, with TRBD1 matching over 7 bases. Germline-derived CDR1 and CDR2 are SGHTA and FQGNSA. This CDR3 spans 12 amino acids. The CDR3 is CASSRQGTEAWF. The CDR3 region has the DNA TGTGCCAGCAGCCGACAGGGCACTGAAGCTTGGTTT.

As to this clonotype: A clone one base away is much larger, so this may be a read error. The chain couples TRBV6-5 to TRBJ2-5; tentatively, D is TRBD2 (6 bases). The CDR3 spans 17 residues. CDR1 is MNHEY, CDR2 SVGAGI, per germline. Trimming shortened V by 0 bases and J by 4 bases, and 18 bases separated the two germline ends. DNA for the CDR3: TGTGCCAGCAGTTACTCGAGCGTACCGGGGGATTTAGAGACCCAGTACTTC. Translating gives CASSYSSVPGDLETQYF.

This clonotype was seen many times. CDR3 sequence reads: CASSVGRQPQHF. The CDR3 nucleotides read TGTGCCAGCAGCGTGGGTCGGCAGCCCCAGCATTTT. This chain connects TRBV6-2 or TRBV6-3 to TRBJ1-5; D uncertain. Looked up from germline, CDR1 is MNHEY and CDR2 is SVGEGT. V dropped 6 bases and J dropped 7 bases, with 10 bases sitting between them. The CDR3 is made up of 12 amino acids.

The chain has TRBV3-1 and TRBJ2-5; D is ambiguous. The CDR3 is 14 amino acids. Looked up from germline, CDR1 is LGHDT and CDR2 is YNNKEL (reference sequence). Trimming stripped 6 bases from V and 2 bases from J, with 13 bases between. The chain's CDR3 is CASSLNVGQETQYF. In DNA, the CDR3 is TGTGCCAGCAGTCTTAACGTGGGACAAGAGACCCAGTACTTC.

This clonotype came up many times. The chain combines TRBV12-5 with TRBJ2-7; 11 bases align to TRBD1. The CDR3 contains 16 residues. Trimming cost V 4 bases and J 3 bases; bases outside gene matches: 8. Germline loops: CDR1 LGHNT, CDR2 FRNRAP. CDR3 DNA: TGTGCTAGTGGTTGGAAATCCGGGACAGGGGGCTACGAGCAGTACTTC. Translated, it gives CASGWKSGTGGYEQYF.

This clonotype was detected only a few times. The CDR3 sequence is CSVAGSGLYGYTF. CDR3 in DNA: TGCAGCGTTGCAGGGTCCGGGCTCTATGGCTACACCTTC. V gene TRBV29-1 combines with J gene TRBJ1-2; the D gene is possibly TRBD1 (5 bases). V was trimmed by 4 bases and J by 4 bases, leaving 13 bases between them. The CDR3 is made up of 13 amino acids. In germline, CDR1 is SQVTM, CDR2 ANQGSEA.

This clonotype was detected many times. The chain employs TRBV5-1 and TRBJ2-3; tentatively, D is TRBD1 (6 bases). Trimming removed 4 bases at V and 3 bases at J, with 18 bases between. Germline V gene lookup returns CDR1 SGHRS and CDR2 YFSETQ. The CDR3 loop spans 16 amino acids. The CDR3 is CASSLLGQGSTDTQYF. Written as DNA, the CDR3 is TGCGCCAGCAGCCTTCTTGGGCAGGGGTCAACAGATACGCAGTATTTT.